A single sample is the source of the 10 T cell receptor beta chains below, sequenced in a study of Ad26.COV2.S vaccination and SARS-CoV-2 variants. Indicated treatment: some 20 received Ad26.COV2.S at low or high dose, single or two shots; five or six received placebo; per-sample allocation not given. Sampling was done on day 63 after the first vaccine or placebo injection. Measured with immunoSEQ multiplex PCR; TCRdb has only the in-frame clones, and not every one. The repertoire holds a few hundred thousand clones, with around four fifths as singletons. The material was peripheral blood, obtained in a trial of Ad26.COV2.S vaccine versus placebo. These receptors all come from a person aged 18-60 years who received the Ad26.COV2.S COVID-19 vaccine or a placebo.

CDR3 amino acids: CASSGGSGTQYF. The CDR3 bases are TGTGCCAGCAGCGGGGGAAGTGGGACCCAGTACTTC. J is TRBJ2-5 and V is TRBV3-1 (or the pseudogene TRBV3-2); either TRBD1 or TRBD2 may supply D (5 bases each). Trimming stripped 5 bases from V and 7 bases from J, with 11 bases between. Germline loops: CDR1 LGHDT, CDR2 YNNKEL (reference sequence). The CDR3 totals 12 residues.

The V call is TRBV27, the J call TRBJ1-2; a weak D match, TRBD1 (6 bases). The germline gives CDR1 MNHEY, CDR2 SMNVEV (reference sequence). V lost 5 bases and J 0 bases, leaving 13 bases between the germline ends. This CDR3 has 15 residues. The CDR3 here is CASSPLQGSNYGYTF. CDR3 DNA sequence: TGTGCCAGCAGTCCCCTACAGGGATCTAACTATGGCTACACCTTC.

This clone has only one observation. This rearrangement joins TRBV18 to TRBJ2-1; D not resolved. In germline, CDR1 is KGHSH, CDR2 LQKENI. The CDR3 extends over 14 amino acids. V lost 3 bases and J 0 bases, leaving 6 bases between the germline ends. In DNA, the CDR3 is TGTGCCAGCTCACCCGGTAGCTCCTACAATGAGCAGTTCTTC. The encoded protein is CASSPGSSYNEQFF.

The V gene is TRBV27, the J gene TRBJ2-5; D may match TRBD1 or TRBD2 (5 bases each). Trimming pared 5 bases from V and 0 bases from J, leaving 16 bases between. This CDR3 contains 16 residues. CDR1 and CDR2 (germline): MNHEY, SMNVEV (reference sequence). The CDR3 DNA is TGTGCCAGCAGTCCATCGGGACGTCCGTACCAAGAGACCCAGTACTTC. Its protein is CASSPSGRPYQETQYF.

The chain has TRBV6-5 and TRBJ2-1, with TRBD1 as a possible D gene (6 bases). The germline V gene has CDR1 MNHEY and CDR2 SVGAGI. This CDR3 has 14 residues. V was clipped by 6 bases and J by 4 bases, with 13 bases between them. The CDR3 region has the DNA TGTGCCAGCAGGGGGGCGGTGGGTTACAATGAGCAGTTCTTC. Translated: CASRGAVGYNEQFF.

The genes are TRBV7-9 and TRBJ1-1, with 8 bases that match TRBD1. This CDR3 spans 16 amino acids. CDR1 SEHNR and CDR2 FQNEAQ come from the germline V gene (reference sequence). V lost 6 bases, J lost 5 bases, and 14 bases stayed unmatched. The CDR3 DNA sequence: TGTGCCAGCAGGTCAAGGGCGGCAGGGGGCGGGACTGAAGCTTTCTTT. This sequence encodes CASRSRAAGGGTEAFF. The variable domain in full, with the rest retrieved from reference TRBV7-9 and TRBJ1-1, is DTGVSQNPRHKITKRGQNVTFRCDPISEHNRLYWYRQTLGQGPEFLTYFQNEAQLEKSRLLSDRFSAERPKGSFSTLEIQRTEQGDSAMYLCASRSRAAGGGTEAFFGQGTRLTVV.

As to this clone: Other DNA sequences in this specimen translate into the identical CDR3. This chain links TRBV12-3 or TRBV12-4 with TRBJ2-7; the D is unclear. This CDR3 comprises 12 residues. V dropped 7 bases and J dropped 3 bases, with 10 bases sitting between them. The CDR3 DNA sequence: TGTGCCAGCACTGACGGAGACTACGAGCAGTACTTC. It is translated as CASTDGDYEQYF.

This sequence joins TRBV11-3 and TRBJ1-2, with D tentatively TRBD1 (6 bases). V lost 5 bases and J 4 bases, leaving 17 bases between the germline ends. The CDR3 is 15 amino acids. CDR1 is SGHNT, CDR2 YENEEA, per germline. The CDR3 here is CASSPGGASGYGYTF. CDR3 DNA sequence: TGTGCCAGCAGCCCCGGGGGGGCTTCGGGCTATGGCTACACCTTC.

This clone was observed a single time. The chain recombines TRBV7-6 with TRBJ1-6; possible D gene TRBD1, 6 bases. V was cut by 3 bases and J by 7 bases, with 16 bases left in between. The CDR3 spans 16 residues. CDR1 is SGHVS and CDR2 is FNYEAQ in the germline V gene. CDR3 sequence reads: CASSFEAGVTNSPLHF. The CDR3, as DNA: TGTGCCAGCAGCTTTGAGGCAGGGGTAACGAATTCACCCCTCCACTTT.

The chain has TRBV13 and TRBJ1-5; D unresolved. The germline CDR1 and CDR2 sequences are PRHDT and FYEKMQ (reference sequence). With 3 bases removed from V and 3 bases from J, the gap between germline ends came to 3 bases. The CDR3 is made up of 12 amino acids. The CDR3 spells CASSFANQPQHF. For the CDR3, the DNA is TGTGCCAGCAGCTTTGCCAATCAGCCCCAGCATTTT.